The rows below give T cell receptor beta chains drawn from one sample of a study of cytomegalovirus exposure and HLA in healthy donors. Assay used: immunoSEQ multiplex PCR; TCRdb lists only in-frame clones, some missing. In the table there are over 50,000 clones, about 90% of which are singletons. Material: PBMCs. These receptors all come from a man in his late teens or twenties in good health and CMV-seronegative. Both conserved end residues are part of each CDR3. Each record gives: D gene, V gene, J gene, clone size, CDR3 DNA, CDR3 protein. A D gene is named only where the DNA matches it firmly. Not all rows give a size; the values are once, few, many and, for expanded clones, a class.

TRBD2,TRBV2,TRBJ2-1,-,TGTGCCAGCAGTCTGGCTAGCGGCTACAATGAGCAGTTCTTC,CASSLASGYNEQFF
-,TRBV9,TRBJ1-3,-,TGTGCCAGCCCTCCCAGGGTGGGCAGGGGAGCGGAGGCCACTGGAAACACCATATATTTT,CASPPRVGRGAEATGNTIYF
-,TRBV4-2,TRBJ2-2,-,TGTGCCAGCAGCCCCCTTTCCGGGGAGCTGTTTTTT,CASSPLSGELFF
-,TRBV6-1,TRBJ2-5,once,TGTGCCAGCAGTGATGACATCAGGGCTAAGGGAGAGACCCAGTACTTC,CASSDDIRAKGETQYF
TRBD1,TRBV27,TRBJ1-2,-,TGTGCCAGCAGTTTAGGACAGGGGGCGCGCGGCTACACCTTC,CASSLGQGARGYTF
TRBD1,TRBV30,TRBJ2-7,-,TGTGCAGGGACGGGACAGACCTCCTACGAGCAGTACTTC,CAGTGQTSYEQYF
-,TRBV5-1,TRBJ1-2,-,TGCGCCAGCAGCGGCGCCCAGGGCCTCTATGGCTACACCTTC,CASSGAQGLYGYTF
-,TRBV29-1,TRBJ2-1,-,TGCAGCACCGAGGAGGGCTATGAGCAGTTCTTC,CSTEEGYEQFF
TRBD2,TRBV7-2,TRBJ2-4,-,TGTGCCAGCAGCACCCCCCTAGCGGGGGTCAAAAACATTCAGTACTTC,CASSTPLAGVKNIQYF
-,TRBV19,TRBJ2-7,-,TGTGCCAGTAGTCCATTCAGGAACTCCTACGAGCAGTACTTC,CASSPFRNSYEQYF
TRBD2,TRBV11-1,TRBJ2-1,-,TGTGCCAGCAGTTACCAGGGACTAGCGGGTAATGAGCAGTTCTTC,CASSYQGLAGNEQFF
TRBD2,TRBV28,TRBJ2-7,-,TGTGCCAGCAGTTTACAGCGGGGGGGATTCGAGCAGTACTTC,CASSLQRGGFEQYF
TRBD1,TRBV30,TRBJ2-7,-,TGTGCCTGGAGTCCAGACAGGGGGCGGGATTGGTACTTC,CAWSPDRGRDWYF
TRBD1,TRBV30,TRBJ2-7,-,TGTGCCTGGAGTGTAGGGACAGGGTTACGGCGCGAGCAGTACTTC,CAWSVGTGLRREQYF
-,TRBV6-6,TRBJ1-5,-,TGTGCCAGCACCGCACAGGGAAATCAGCCCCAGCATTTT,CASTAQGNQPQHF
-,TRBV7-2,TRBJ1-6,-,TGTGCCAGCAGCTTACGGACTGCTTATAATTCACCCCTCCACTTT,CASSLRTAYNSPLHF
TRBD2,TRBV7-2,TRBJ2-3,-,TGTGCCAGCAGCACTAGCGGGGGGCGTGGAGATACGCAGTATTTT,CASSTSGGRGDTQYF
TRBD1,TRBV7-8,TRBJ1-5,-,TGTGCCAGCATCGAGGACAGGGGGCTAAATCAGCCCCAGCATTTT,CASIEDRGLNQPQHF
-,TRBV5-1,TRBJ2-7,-,TGCGCCAGCAGCCTAAGCCCCCGGTACGAGCAGTACTTC,CASSLSPRYEQYF
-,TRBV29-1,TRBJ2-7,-,TGCAGCGTTGAAGGGCAGATCTACGAGCAGTACTTC,CSVEGQIYEQYF
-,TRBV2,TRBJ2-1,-,TGTGCCAGCAGTGAAGCGCTTCGACTTCGCAATGAGCAGTTCTTC,CASSEALRLRNEQFF
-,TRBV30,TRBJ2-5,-,TGTGCCTGGAGCCGTCGAGAGACCCAGTACTTC,CAWSRRETQYF
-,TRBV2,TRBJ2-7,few,TGTGCCAGCAACGCGGACTACGAGCAGTACTTC,CASNADYEQYF
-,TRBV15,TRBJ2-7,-,TGTGCCACCAGCCTCTCCCCGACGGGAGCCTACGAGCAGTACTTC,CATSLSPTGAYEQYF
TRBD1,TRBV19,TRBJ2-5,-,TGTGCCAGTAGTCGCCGGGACAGCCCAGAGACCCAGTACTTC,CASSRRDSPETQYF
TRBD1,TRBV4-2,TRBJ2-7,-,TGTGCCAGCAGCCCCGTGGGGACAGGGGGCCTCGAGCAGTACTTC,CASSPVGTGGLEQYF
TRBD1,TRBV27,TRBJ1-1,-,TGTGCCAGCAGTTTTCAGGGGGCGCCTGAAGCTTTCTTT,CASSFQGAPEAFF
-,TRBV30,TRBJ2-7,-,TGTGCCTGGAGTGACTTCTACGAGCAGTACTTC,CAWSDFYEQYF
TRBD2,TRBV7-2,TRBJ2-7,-,TGTGCCAGCATTGGGGGGGTCTCCTACGAGCAGTACTTC,CASIGGVSYEQYF
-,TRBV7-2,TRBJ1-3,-,TGTGCCAGCAGCTTAGTTCAGGGACTCTCTGGAAACACCATATATTTT,CASSLVQGLSGNTIYF
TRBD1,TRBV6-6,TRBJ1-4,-,TGTGCCAGCAGGCAGGGGGTTGGTGAAAAACTGTTTTTT,CASRQGVGEKLFF
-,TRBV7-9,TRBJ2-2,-,TGTGCCAGCAGCTTAGGAGGGACCGGGGAGCTGTTTTTT,CASSLGGTGELFF
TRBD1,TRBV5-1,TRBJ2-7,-,TGCGCCAGCAGCTCGGGACAGGGCCCTTACGAGCAGTACTTC,CASSSGQGPYEQYF
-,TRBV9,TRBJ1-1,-,TGTGCCAGCAGCGTAGGTTCGACTCCCCCCACTGAAGCTTTCTTT,CASSVGSTPPTEAFF
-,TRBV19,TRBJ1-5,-,TGTGCCAGTTCAAGGGGTAGCAATCAGCCCCAGCATTTT,CASSRGSNQPQHF
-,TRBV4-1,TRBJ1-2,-,TGCGCCAGCAGCCAGAGCCGGGGGTCGAACTATGGCTACACCTTC,CASSQSRGSNYGYTF
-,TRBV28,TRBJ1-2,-,TGTGCCAGCAGGGCGGACAGCCTCTATGGCTACACCTTC,CASRADSLYGYTF
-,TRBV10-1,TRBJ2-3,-,TGCGCCAGCAGTTCAGGTCGGTCAGATACGCAGTATTTT,CASSSGRSDTQYF
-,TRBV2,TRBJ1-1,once,TGTGCCAGCAGTGAAGTCTCCGAAGCTTTCTTT,CASSEVSEAFF
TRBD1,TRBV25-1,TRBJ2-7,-,TGTGCCAGCAGCCCAACCGGGACAGGGGAAGAGCAGTACTTC,CASSPTGTGEEQYF
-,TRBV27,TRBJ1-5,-,TGTGCCAGCAGGGAGGGAAGTCAGCCCCAGCATTTT,CASREGSQPQHF